This TCR beta chain stems from a study of resident and recirculating memory T cells in vitiligo. Overall study results and limits: Non-conserved TCRs across sites and patients suggested distinct clones per lesion.

After removal of 6 bases from V and 5 bases from J, the junction contained 10 bases not matched to a gene. CDR1 is SGHNT and CDR2 is YENEEA in the germline V gene. The CDR3 is 15 residues long. Generated by immunoSEQ multiplex PCR, the TCRdb table keeps only in-frame clones and is missing some. This sample has roughly 80,000 clones, with roughly 94% found just once. Comments on this clone: Its antigen is unidentified.

Stability required unchanged lesions during the previous 6 months. Anyone treated within the previous three months was excluded. J is TRBJ2-7 and V is TRBV11-3; 10 bases map to TRBD2. The receptor's source is a male donor with vitiligo. Sequenced input: blood. CDR3 loop: CASRSIAGGGHEQYF. CDR3 nucleotides: TGTGCCAGCAGATCCATAGCGGGGGGTGGCCACGAGCAGTACTTC.